This T cell receptor beta chain was found in a study of shared clonotypes between healthy human individuals. Germline V gene sequence: CDR1 MGHRA, CDR2 YSYEKL. The CDR3 length is 17 residues. Trimming cost V 0 bases and J 5 bases; bases outside gene matches: 5. As processed by the authors: ImmunoSEQ gave junction-only sequences without quality scores, so filtering differed. Sequencing was performed with immunoSEQ multiplex PCR; in TCRdb, only in-frame clones are kept and a portion is missing. That table gives V, J and clone size, and the DNA gave D and trimming. The sample contains some 500,000 clones, 95% to 96% of which appear only once.

The TCR sequence derives from a woman in her twenties or thirties in good health. Material for sequencing was naive CD4+ T cells sorted from blood. Subset of the sample: CD45RA+ positively selected. The gene calls are TRBV4-1 and TRBJ2-2, with TRBD1 matching over 11 bases. CDR3 in amino acids: CASSQEWGTGGTGELFF. The CDR3, as DNA: TGCGCCAGCAGCCAAGAGTGGGGGACAGGGGGGACCGGGGAGCTGTTTTTT.